This T cell receptor (beta chain) was documented in a study of blood T cell repertoires in COVID-19. The overall study: Samples taken during acute and convalescent COVID-19 were collected in the United States, Italy and Spain. Sample material is recorded as cDNA or gDNA derived from T cells, B-cell-depleted T cells, or PBMCs.

Generated by immunoSEQ multiplex PCR, the TCRdb table keeps only in-frame clones and is missing some. The repertoire holds 220,000 or so clones, with 82% as singletons. J was trimmed by 4 bases and V by 1 base; bases with no gene match: 6. Germline V gene lookup returns CDR1 SGHTA and CDR2 FQGNSA. CDR3 length: 15 residues. This clone was counted a single time. Seattle enrolled patients during active infection and tracked them longitudinally. The TCR sequence derives from an elderly woman with COVID-19, enrolled during active disease. Sequencing was performed on peripheral blood. The J gene is TRBJ1-1, the V gene TRBV7-2, with 7 bases lining up with TRBD1. CDR3 bases: TGTGCCAGCAGCTTAGAGGGGGCGGAAGGCACTGAAGCTTTCTTT. Amino acid sequence: CASSLEGAEGTEAFF.